Given below is one T cell receptor (beta chain) in context. Researchers took blood at baseline, on cycle 4 day 1, and on cycle 7 day 1. The data are from a study of OX40 agonist ivuxolimab in advanced cancers. The overall study: Two patients with cutaneous melanoma and one with hepatocellular carcinoma, three in total, showed partial responses.

There are 16 residues in the CDR3. The V end lost 10 bases, the J end lost 0 bases, and 18 bases lay between the germline ends. Per the germline V gene, CDR1 is LNHDA and CDR2 is SQIVND (reference sequence). The repertoire was sequenced with immunoSEQ multiplex PCR; TCRdb's copy has only in-frame clones and lacks some. Among about 82,000 clones listed, over 80% were seen once. The gene calls are TRBV19 and TRBJ1-4; the D is unclear. The sample in question was CD4+ or CD8+ T cells sorted from blood, obtained in a trial of the OX40 agonist ivuxolimab. This sequence originates from an adult with an advanced solid tumor such as melanoma, head and neck, liver or kidney cancer. CDR3 protein: CATRGVAAATNEKLFF. In nucleotides, the CDR3 is TGTGCCACCCGCGGGGTAGCAGCTGCAACTAATGAAAAACTGTTTTTT.